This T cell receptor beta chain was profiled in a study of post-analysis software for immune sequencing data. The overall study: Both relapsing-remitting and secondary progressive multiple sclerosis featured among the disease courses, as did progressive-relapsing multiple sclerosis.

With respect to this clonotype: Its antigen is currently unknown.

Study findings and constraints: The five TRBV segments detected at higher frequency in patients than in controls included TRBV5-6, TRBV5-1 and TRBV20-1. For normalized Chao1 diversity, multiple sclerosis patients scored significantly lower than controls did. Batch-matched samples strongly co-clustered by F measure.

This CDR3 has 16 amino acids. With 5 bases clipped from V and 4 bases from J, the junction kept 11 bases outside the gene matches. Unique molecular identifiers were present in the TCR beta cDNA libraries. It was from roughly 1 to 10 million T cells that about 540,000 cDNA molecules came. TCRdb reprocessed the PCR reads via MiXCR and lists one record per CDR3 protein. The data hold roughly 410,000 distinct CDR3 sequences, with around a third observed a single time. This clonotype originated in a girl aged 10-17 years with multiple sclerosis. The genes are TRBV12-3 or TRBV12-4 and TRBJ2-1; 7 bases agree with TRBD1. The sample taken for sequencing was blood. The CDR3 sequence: CASSPGDSSMYNEQFF. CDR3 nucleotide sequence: TGTGCCAGCAGTCCCGGGGACAGCTCTATGTACAATGAGCAGTTCTTC.